The rows below give T cell receptor beta chains drawn from one sample of a study of cytomegalovirus exposure and HLA in healthy donors. Using immunoSEQ multiplex PCR, the repertoire was profiled, and TCRdb retains in-frame clones only, with some absent. The sample lists approximately 58,000 clones, roughly 94% occurring once. Input material: PBMCs. These TCRs come from a man younger than 35 in good health and CMV-seronegative. Both conserved end residues are part of each CDR3. The D gene is left open where the match is weak. Expanded clones are given a class, and other clones once, few, many or no size at all.

V: TRBV2; D: TRBD1; length: 18; J: TRBJ2-7; size: -; CDR3: CASSSGTGGSGGSYEQYF; DNA: TGTGCCAGCAGCTCTGGGACAGGGGGAAGCGGGGGTTCCTACGAGCAGTACTTC
V: TRBV6-5; D: -; length: 15; J: TRBJ1-1; size: -; CDR3: CASSPRQVERTEAFF; DNA: TGTGCCAGCAGTCCCCGACAGGTTGAGAGGACTGAAGCTTTCTTT
V: TRBV6-5; D: TRBD1; length: 14; J: TRBJ1-2; size: -; CDR3: CASTSLNRGRSYTF; DNA: TGTGCCAGCACTTCCCTTAACAGGGGGAGAAGCTACACCTTC
V: TRBV5-1; D: -; length: 13; J: TRBJ2-3; size: -; CDR3: CASSLAGADTQYF; DNA: TGCGCCAGCAGCTTGGCCGGGGCAGATACGCAGTATTTT
V: TRBV28; D: -; length: 13; J: TRBJ2-2; size: -; CDR3: CASIRGSTGELFF; DNA: TGTGCCAGCATAAGGGGAAGTACCGGGGAGCTGTTTTTT
V: TRBV6-5; D: TRBD1; length: 14; J: TRBJ1-4; size: once; CDR3: CASSPGQDNEKLFF; DNA: TGTGCCAGCAGTCCGGGACAGGACAATGAAAAACTGTTTTTT
V: TRBV4-2; D: -; length: 14; J: TRBJ2-2; size: -; CDR3: CASSQEGLTGELFF; DNA: TGTGCCAGCAGCCAAGAGGGGCTGACCGGGGAGCTGTTTTTT
V: TRBV4-1; D: TRBD1; length: 18; J: TRBJ2-5; size: -; CDR3: CASSHERVAGTGEETQYF; DNA: TGCGCCAGCAGCCATGAGAGGGTAGCGGGGACAGGGGAAGAGACCCAGTACTTC
V: TRBV28; D: -; length: 16; J: TRBJ2-1; size: once; CDR3: CASTPGGFAPYNEQFF; DNA: TGTGCCAGCACCCCGGGGGGCTTCGCCCCCTACAATGAGCAGTTCTTC
V: TRBV28; D: -; length: 17; J: TRBJ2-1; size: once; CDR3: CASSLLDRDFSYNEQFF; DNA: TGTGCCAGCAGTTTACTCGACCGGGACTTCTCCTACAATGAGCAGTTCTTC
V: TRBV2; D: -; length: 12; J: TRBJ2-1; size: once; CDR3: CASSTSSDEQFF; DNA: TGTGCCAGCAGTACTAGCTCCGATGAGCAGTTCTTC
V: TRBV7-9; D: -; length: 14; J: TRBJ2-7; size: -; CDR3: CASSFDIPSYEQYF; DNA: TGTGCCAGCAGCTTCGACATCCCATCCTACGAGCAGTACTTC
V: TRBV18; D: -; length: 13; J: TRBJ1-1; size: -; CDR3: CASSPAGASGAFF; DNA: TGTGCCAGCTCACCGGCAGGGGCGTCCGGCGCTTTCTTT
V: TRBV25-1; D: -; length: 12; J: TRBJ1-2; size: -; CDR3: CASSRGSVGYTF; DNA: TGTGCCAGCTCCCGGGGATCTGTTGGCTACACCTTC
V: TRBV7-6; D: TRBD1; length: 17; J: TRBJ2-7; size: once; CDR3: CASSPEDLGQGAYEQYF; DNA: TGTGCCAGCAGCCCGGAAGATCTGGGACAGGGGGCCTACGAGCAGTACTTC
V: TRBV9; D: TRBD2; length: 16; J: TRBJ2-3; size: once; CDR3: CASSVDSGRSTDTQYF; DNA: TGTGCCAGCAGCGTAGATAGCGGGAGAAGCACAGATACGCAGTATTTT
V: TRBV18; D: -; length: 14; J: TRBJ1-5; size: -; CDR3: CASSDGRINQPQHF; DNA: TGTGCCAGCTCCGACGGCAGGATCAATCAGCCCCAGCATTTT
V: TRBV5-1; D: TRBD1; length: 17; J: TRBJ2-6; size: -; CDR3: CASSAGQGAGGANVLTF; DNA: TGCGCCAGCAGCGCGGGACAGGGGGCAGGAGGGGCCAACGTCCTGACTTTC
V: TRBV5-5; D: -; length: 15; J: TRBJ2-7; size: few; CDR3: CASSLIWGENYEQYF; DNA: TGTGCCAGCAGCTTGATCTGGGGGGAAAACTACGAGCAGTACTTC
V: TRBV5-1; D: -; length: 15; J: TRBJ1-1; size: -; CDR3: CASSPLSGASTEAFF; DNA: TGCGCCAGCAGCCCCCTTTCAGGGGCGAGTACTGAAGCTTTCTTT
V: TRBV9; D: TRBD1; length: 16; J: TRBJ2-1; size: -; CDR3: CASSATGGLTYNEQFF; DNA: TGTGCCAGCAGCGCGACAGGGGGTCTTACCTACAATGAGCAGTTCTTC
V: TRBV5-1; D: TRBD2; length: 15; J: TRBJ2-3; size: -; CDR3: CASSFSGRPTDTQYF; DNA: TGCGCCAGCAGCTTTAGCGGGAGACCCACAGATACGCAGTATTTT
V: TRBV6-5; D: -; length: 15; J: TRBJ1-4; size: -; CDR3: CASSYSWSTNEKLFF; DNA: TGTGCCAGCAGTTACTCCTGGAGCACTAATGAAAAACTGTTTTTT
V: TRBV6-1; D: TRBD1; length: 15; J: TRBJ2-7; size: -; CDR3: CASSSGPGGTYEQYF; DNA: TGTGCCAGCAGTTCCGGGCCAGGGGGCACCTACGAGCAGTACTTC
V: TRBV27; D: -; length: 13; J: TRBJ2-1; size: -; CDR3: CATRGRFYNEQFF; DNA: TGTGCCACCCGTGGGAGGTTCTACAATGAGCAGTTCTTC
V: TRBV5-4; D: -; length: 15; J: TRBJ1-1; size: -; CDR3: CASSLEQGRNTEAFF; DNA: TGTGCCAGCAGCTTGGAGCAGGGCAGGAACACTGAAGCTTTCTTT
V: TRBV27; D: TRBD1; length: 13; J: TRBJ2-7; size: once; CDR3: CASSFRGPYEQYF; DNA: TGTGCCAGCAGTTTCAGGGGGCCCTACGAGCAGTACTTC
V: TRBV6-5; D: -; length: 13; J: TRBJ1-1; size: -; CDR3: CASSLTGNTEAFF; DNA: TGTGCCAGCAGTTTGACAGGGAACACTGAAGCTTTCTTT
V: TRBV5-1; D: TRBD1; length: 18; J: TRBJ2-6; size: -; CDR3: CASSQNPPTGSGANVLTF; DNA: TGCGCCAGCAGCCAAAATCCCCCGACAGGGTCCGGGGCCAACGTCCTGACTTTC
V: TRBV7-2; D: -; length: 14; J: TRBJ1-2; size: -; CDR3: CASRSSGGIYGYTF; DNA: TGTGCCAGCAGATCCTCAGGCGGGATTTATGGCTACACCTTC
V: TRBV25-1; D: TRBD1; length: 17; J: TRBJ1-2; size: -; CDR3: CASSESGAPGQGGGYTF; DNA: TGTGCCAGCAGTGAATCGGGCGCCCCGGGACAGGGGGGTGGCTACACCTTC
V: TRBV7-2; D: -; length: 13; J: TRBJ2-3; size: -; CDR3: CASSLAQADTQYF; DNA: TGTGCCAGCAGCTTAGCGCAGGCAGATACGCAGTATTTT
V: TRBV2; D: TRBD1; length: 17; J: TRBJ2-6; size: -; CDR3: CASSWDRGRGGANVLTF; DNA: TGTGCCAGCAGCTGGGACAGGGGGCGGGGGGGGGCCAACGTCCTGACTTTC
V: TRBV28; D: -; length: 11; J: TRBJ2-1; size: -; CDR3: CASSLNNEQFF; DNA: TGTGCCAGCAGCCTTAACAATGAGCAGTTCTTC
V: TRBV11-2; D: -; length: 15; J: TRBJ2-7; size: -; CDR3: CASSLDSVPPYEQYF; DNA: TGTGCCAGCAGCTTAGATTCGGTACCCCCCTACGAGCAGTACTTC
V: TRBV27; D: -; length: 14; J: TRBJ2-2; size: -; CDR3: CARGGGTNTGELFF; DNA: TGTGCCAGAGGGGGGGGTACGAACACCGGGGAGCTGTTTTTT
V: TRBV28; D: -; length: 14; J: TRBJ1-5; size: -; CDR3: CAIPRVLGNQPQHF; DNA: TGTGCCATCCCCAGGGTTTTGGGCAATCAGCCCCAGCATTTT
V: TRBV19; D: TRBD2; length: 15; J: TRBJ2-1; size: -; CDR3: CASSGPSGPYNEQFF; DNA: TGTGCCAGTAGTGGTCCTAGCGGCCCCTACAATGAGCAGTTCTTC
V: TRBV11-3; D: TRBD2; length: 15; J: TRBJ2-1; size: -; CDR3: CASSLGLAGYNEQFF; DNA: TGTGCCAGCAGCTTAGGGCTAGCGGGCTACAATGAGCAGTTCTTC
V: TRBV23-1; D: -; length: 12; J: TRBJ1-5; size: -; CDR3: CASSQKYQPQHF; DNA: TGCGCCAGCAGCCAGAAATATCAGCCCCAGCATTTT
V: TRBV11-2; D: -; length: 15; J: TRBJ2-5; size: -; CDR3: CASSLDRNREETQYF; DNA: TGTGCCAGCAGCTTAGATCGGAACAGGGAAGAGACCCAGTACTTC
V: TRBV7-2; D: -; length: 15; J: TRBJ2-1; size: -; CDR3: CASSLLSSSYNEQFF; DNA: TGTGCCAGCAGCTTATTGTCTAGCTCCTACAATGAGCAGTTCTTC
V: TRBV5-8; D: -; length: 15; J: TRBJ1-1; size: once; CDR3: CASSWGDGMNTEAFF; DNA: TGTGCCAGCAGCTGGGGGGACGGCATGAACACTGAAGCTTTCTTT
V: TRBV9; D: -; length: 15; J: TRBJ1-1; size: -; CDR3: CASSVEGFMNTEAFF; DNA: TGTGCCAGCAGCGTAGAGGGGTTCATGAACACTGAAGCTTTCTTT
V: TRBV19; D: -; length: 14; J: TRBJ1-1; size: -; CDR3: CASSLTVGNTEAFF; DNA: TGTGCCAGTAGTTTGACAGTGGGGAACACTGAAGCTTTCTTT
V: TRBV28; D: -; length: 14; J: TRBJ2-5; size: -; CDR3: CASSPVVGGETQYF; DNA: TGTGCCAGCAGCCCCGTGGTGGGGGGAGAGACCCAGTACTTC
V: TRBV20-1; D: -; length: 11; J: TRBJ2-1; size: -; CDR3: CSASKRTEQFF; DNA: TGCAGTGCGTCTAAGCGGACCGAGCAGTTCTTC
V: TRBV5-4; D: TRBD1; length: 18; J: TRBJ1-2; size: -; CDR3: CASSLGGTGVLANYGYTF; DNA: TGTGCCAGCAGCCTGGGCGGGACAGGGGTCCTAGCTAACTATGGCTACACCTTC
V: TRBV12-5; D: -; length: 15; J: TRBJ1-1; size: -; CDR3: CASGFDSTVNTEAFF; DNA: TGTGCTAGTGGTTTCGACAGTACCGTGAACACTGAAGCTTTCTTT
V: TRBV28; D: TRBD2; length: 12; J: TRBJ2-3; size: -; CDR3: CASSGTSGKGYF; DNA: TGTGCCAGCAGCGGGACTAGCGGGAAAGGGTATTTT
V: TRBV2; D: -; length: 12; J: TRBJ1-1; size: -; CDR3: CASSAMATEAFF; DNA: TGTGCCAGCAGTGCGATGGCCACTGAAGCTTTCTTT
V: TRBV30; D: TRBD2; length: 18; J: TRBJ2-1; size: -; CDR3: CAWTPPLKPSGIYNEQFF; DNA: TGTGCCTGGACCCCCCCCCTAAAACCTAGCGGGATTTACAATGAGCAGTTCTTC
V: TRBV28; D: -; length: 13; J: TRBJ2-7; size: -; CDR3: CASSSTGSYEQYF; DNA: TGTGCCAGCAGCTCGACTGGATCCTACGAGCAGTACTTC
V: TRBV27; D: TRBD1; length: 16; J: TRBJ1-1; size: -; CDR3: CASSPRQGAMNTEAFF; DNA: TGTGCCAGCAGTCCCCGACAGGGGGCTATGAACACTGAAGCTTTCTTT
V: TRBV28; D: TRBD1; length: 18; J: TRBJ2-6; size: -; CDR3: CASSSPGQGEVGANVLTF; DNA: TGTGCCAGCAGTTCTCCGGGACAGGGTGAAGTAGGGGCCAACGTCCTGACTTTC
V: TRBV19; D: -; length: 15; J: TRBJ2-6; size: -; CDR3: CASSPYSSGANVLTF; DNA: TGTGCCAGTAGCCCTTACTCCTCTGGGGCCAACGTCCTGACTTTC
V: TRBV7-9; D: TRBD2; length: 17; J: TRBJ2-7; size: -; CDR3: CASSFRGLAGGSYEQYF; DNA: TGTGCCAGCAGCTTTAGGGGACTAGCGGGAGGTTCCTACGAGCAGTACTTC
V: TRBV29-1; D: TRBD2; length: 14; J: TRBJ2-1; size: -; CDR3: CSVDTSGVNNEQFF; DNA: TGCAGCGTTGATACTAGCGGAGTCAACAATGAGCAGTTCTTC
V: TRBV29-1; D: -; length: 12; J: TRBJ1-3; size: -; CDR3: CSSYRAGNTIYF; DNA: TGCAGCTCTTACAGGGCTGGAAACACCATATATTTT